This T cell receptor (beta chain) was recovered during a study of blood T cells in healthy people across ages (dated by TCRdb to the mid-2010s). Background on the whole study: Template switching captured roughly one uniquely barcoded TCR beta cDNA molecule per two T cells in model experiments. To avoid experimental bias, donors of different ages were distributed randomly across sequencing lanes. Age-related changes in TCR beta repertoire diversity were measured in the study by deep sequencing normalized with unique cDNA molecular identifiers. For two donors (one aged 18 to 29 and one aged 80 or older), the study analyzed two additional independent replicas of 1 million unique cDNA reads from the same blood draw. Four age groups were formed from the donors: young (average approximately 15 years), middle-aged (around 40), aged (roughly 59) and long-lived (around 80).

The study at large found these results: The long-lived group showed more naive CD4+ T cells, fewer expanded clones and increased TCR diversity than the aged group, suggesting age selection. There was a strong correlation between observed TCR beta diversity and the percentage of naive T cells measured by flow cytometry. The CMV infection status of donors was not known, potentially confounding age-related changes in expanded clonotypes. As age increased, observed TCR beta diversity per million T cells dropped in a roughly linear way, and a significant reduction was already evident by age 40. Estimates of total diversity based on one million sequenced T cells were regarded as lower bounds and as underestimates. Because profiling used bulk unsorted PBMCs, naive and antigen-experienced compartments could not be compared conclusively.

Library method: 5' RACE. Instrument on record: Illumina HiSeq 2500. The second PCR ran for roughly 7 to 12 cycles and used a J-beta primer mix along with a sample-barcoded 5' primer. Each TCR beta cDNA molecule received a unique molecular identifier from a template-switch 5' adaptor carrying 12 random nucleotides. Each sample yielded at least 3 million CDR3-containing paired-end reads. The Mint cDNA synthesis kit, primed by a TRBC-specific oligonucleotide, was used to synthesize first-strand cDNA from all RNA. Following uracil-DNA glycosylase treatment, a first 18-cycle PCR with universal primers M1SS and BC2_uni_R was performed on all cDNA. The paper's data handling went like this. For normalization, 1 million high-quality reads were randomly selected from each sample, with every read carrying a distinct molecular identifier. Instead of being binned into consensus sequences, reads that shared molecular identifiers were thrown out. MiTCR, set to a Q25 quality threshold and the strictest error-elimination algorithm, was used for CDR3 identification, clonotype clustering and error correction. Lower-bound total TCR beta diversity was estimated with a nonparametric unseen species model using Euler transformation. TCRdb reprocessing: public reads trimmed at Q25 with fastp, clones called with MiXCR, in-frame beta chains kept. Entries are consolidated by CDR3 protein sequence, retaining the most common genes and DNA. The V and J calls shown here were made by TCRdb, not taken from the authors' results. The sample table records hundreds of thousands of distinct CDR3 sequences; about 32% of these occur just once. The ten largest clones take up approximately 15% of the sample.

Donors were a few dozen systemically healthy Caucasian individuals from Russia aged roughly 6 to 90 years. Around 10 milliliters of peripheral blood were collected from each donor into EDTA-treated Vacutainer tubes. Ficoll-Paque density-gradient centrifugation was used to isolate PBMCs, with at least 7 million obtained per sample. Trizol reagent was used to extract total RNA from PBMCs, with at least 5 micrograms per sample. For every donor, flow cytometry on a PBMC aliquot measured the percentage of naive CD45RAhigh/CD27high T cells. Looking up the germline V gene (reference sequence) yields CDR1 MNHEY and CDR2 SMNVEV. From its cysteine to its phenylalanine, the CDR3 spans 13 amino acids. This entry keeps only the CDR3 DNA: 39 bases, framed from base 1. Relative to germline, V is missing 6 bases and J is missing 7 bases, with 8 bases of the junction outside any gene match. A note on this clonotype: This clone's antigen is unknown. Base quality data are lacking; no much larger clone is found one base away.

The TCR was taken from an elderly woman in good health. Donor details come from another sample of the same person, matched by shared clones. The sequenced sample was blood. The rearrangement joined TRBV27 to TRBJ1-2, and 7 junctional nucleotides match TRBD1. The CDR3: CASRDRFLGGYTF. The base sequence is TGTGCCAGCAGGGACAGGTTTCTCGGTGGCTACACCTTC.